The entry below describes one TCR beta chain. This record belongs to a study of blood T cell repertoires in COVID-19. Study-wide background: Sample material is recorded as cDNA or gDNA derived from T cells, B-cell-depleted T cells, or PBMCs.

Repertoires were generated with immunoSEQ multiplex PCR, while TCRdb's copy carries only in-frame clones and drops some. The sample holds 68,000 or so clones; around nine tenths are singletons and the top ten take around 2.7%. The TCR was taken from a man aged 65 to 79 with active or convalescent COVID-19. Sequencing input: peripheral blood.

CDR3 residues: CASSLSNTDTQYF. The CDR3 nucleotides are TGTGCCAGCAGCTTGTCCAACACAGATACGCAGTATTTT. The rearrangement links TRBV5-5 to TRBJ2-3; D is unresolved. Trimming pared 1 base from V and 2 bases from J, leaving 5 bases between. Germline loops: CDR1 SGHKS, CDR2 YYEKEE (reference sequence). This CDR3 has 13 residues.